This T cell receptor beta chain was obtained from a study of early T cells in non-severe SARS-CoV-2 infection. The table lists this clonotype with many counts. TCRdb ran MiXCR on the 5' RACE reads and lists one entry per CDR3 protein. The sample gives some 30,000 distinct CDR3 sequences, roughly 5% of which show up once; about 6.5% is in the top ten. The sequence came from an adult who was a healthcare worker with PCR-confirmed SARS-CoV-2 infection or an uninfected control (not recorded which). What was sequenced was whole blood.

CDR3 sequence (DNA): TGTGCCAGCAGCGTAGGGGGAACTTACAATGAGCAGTTCTTC. It translates to CASSVGGTYNEQFF. This chain uses TRBV9 with TRBJ2-1; D remains ambiguous. The CDR3 runs to 14 residues. Trimming shortened V by 0 bases and J by 4 bases, and 8 bases separated the two germline ends. Germline V gene sequence: CDR1 SGDLS, CDR2 YYNGEE.